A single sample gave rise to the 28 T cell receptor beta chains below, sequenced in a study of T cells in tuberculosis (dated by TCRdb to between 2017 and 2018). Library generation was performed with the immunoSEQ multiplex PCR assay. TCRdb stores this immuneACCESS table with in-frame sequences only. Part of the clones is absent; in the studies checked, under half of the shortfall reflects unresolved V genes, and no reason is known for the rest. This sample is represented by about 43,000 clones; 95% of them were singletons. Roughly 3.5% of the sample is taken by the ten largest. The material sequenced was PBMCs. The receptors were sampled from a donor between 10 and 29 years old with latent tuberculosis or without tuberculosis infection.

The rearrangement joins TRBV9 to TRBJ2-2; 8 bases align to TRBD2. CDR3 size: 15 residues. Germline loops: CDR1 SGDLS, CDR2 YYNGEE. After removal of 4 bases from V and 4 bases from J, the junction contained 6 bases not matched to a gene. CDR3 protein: CASSSSGGATGELFF. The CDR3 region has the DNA TGTGCCAGCAGCTCAAGCGGGGGAGCCACCGGGGAGCTGTTTTTT.

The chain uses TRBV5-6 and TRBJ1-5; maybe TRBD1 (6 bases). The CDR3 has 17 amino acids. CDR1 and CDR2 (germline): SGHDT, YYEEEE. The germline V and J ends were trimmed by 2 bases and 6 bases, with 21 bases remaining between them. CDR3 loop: CASSFMGGRKSGQPQHF. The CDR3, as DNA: TGTGCCAGCAGCTTTATGGGGGGGCGCAAAAGCGGTCAGCCCCAGCATTTT.

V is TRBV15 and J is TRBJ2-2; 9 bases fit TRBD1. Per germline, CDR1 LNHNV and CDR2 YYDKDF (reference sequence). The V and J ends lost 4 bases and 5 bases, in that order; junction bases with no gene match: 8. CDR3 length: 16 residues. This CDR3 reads CATSKKGQGLTGELFF. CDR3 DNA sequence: TGTGCCACCAGCAAAAAAGGACAGGGGCTGACCGGGGAGCTGTTTTTT.

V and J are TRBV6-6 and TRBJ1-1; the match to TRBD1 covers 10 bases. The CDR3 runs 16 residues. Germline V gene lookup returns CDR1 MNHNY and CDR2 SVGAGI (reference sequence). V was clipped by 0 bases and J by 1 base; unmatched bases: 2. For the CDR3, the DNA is TGTGCCAGCAGTTACTCGCGGGACAGGGGGAACACTGAAGCTTTCTTT. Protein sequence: CASSYSRDRGNTEAFF.

This CDR3 is CASIGTGASKTYGYTF. The CDR3, as DNA: TGTGCCAGCATAGGGACAGGGGCCAGCAAAACCTATGGCTACACCTTC. The chain employs TRBV2 and TRBJ1-2; 10 nucleotides align to TRBD1. V lost 7 bases and J lost 4; bases outside the gene matches: 12. The CDR3 sequence is 16 residues long. Germline CDR1 reads SNHLY; CDR2 reads FYNNEI.

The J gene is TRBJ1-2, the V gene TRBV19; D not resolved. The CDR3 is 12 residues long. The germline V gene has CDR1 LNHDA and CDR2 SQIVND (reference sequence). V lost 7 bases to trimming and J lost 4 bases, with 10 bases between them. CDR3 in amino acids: CASTQTFYGYTF. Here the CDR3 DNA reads TGTGCCAGTACTCAGACATTCTATGGCTACACCTTC.

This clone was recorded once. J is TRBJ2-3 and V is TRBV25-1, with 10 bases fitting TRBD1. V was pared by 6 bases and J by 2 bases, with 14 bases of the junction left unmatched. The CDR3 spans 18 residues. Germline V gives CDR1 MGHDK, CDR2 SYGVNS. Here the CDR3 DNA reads TGTGCCAGCAGCCGACAGGGGGCAGGGAGTTATCACACAGATACGCAGTATTTT. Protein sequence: CASSRQGAGSYHTDTQYF.

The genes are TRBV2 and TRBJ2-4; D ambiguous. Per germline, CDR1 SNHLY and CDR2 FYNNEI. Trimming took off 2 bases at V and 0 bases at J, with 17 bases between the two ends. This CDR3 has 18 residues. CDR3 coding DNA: TGTGCCAGCAGTGAAATAAGTCGTTTAGCAGTAGCCAAAAACATTCAGTACTTC. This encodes CASSEISRLAVAKNIQYF.

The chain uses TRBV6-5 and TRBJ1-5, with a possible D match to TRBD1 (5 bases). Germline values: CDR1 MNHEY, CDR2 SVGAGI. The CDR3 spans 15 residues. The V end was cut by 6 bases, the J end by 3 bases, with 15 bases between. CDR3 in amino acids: CASSLDRDFNQPQHF. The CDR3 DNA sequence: TGTGCCAGCAGCCTCGACAGAGACTTCAATCAGCCCCAGCATTTT.

The chain's CDR3 is CASSTGTRNNNEQFF. DNA of the CDR3: TGTGCCAGCAGCACCGGGACAAGGAATAACAATGAGCAGTTCTTC. This rearrangement joins TRBV7-9 to TRBJ2-1; weak D call: TRBD1 (6 bases). Germline values: CDR1 SEHNR, CDR2 FQNEAQ (reference sequence). Trimming took off 5 bases at V and 5 bases at J, with 16 bases between the two ends. The CDR3 is made up of 15 amino acids.

For the CDR3, the DNA is TGTGCCAGCAGCTCATCGGGGGGCACTGAAGCTTTCTTT. This sequence encodes CASSSSGGTEAFF. The gene calls are TRBV7-8 and TRBJ1-1; D possibly corresponds to TRBD1 (5 bases). This CDR3 has 13 amino acids. The germline V and J ends were trimmed by 4 bases and 4 bases, with 10 bases remaining between them. Germline CDR1 reads SGHVS; CDR2 reads FQNEAQ.

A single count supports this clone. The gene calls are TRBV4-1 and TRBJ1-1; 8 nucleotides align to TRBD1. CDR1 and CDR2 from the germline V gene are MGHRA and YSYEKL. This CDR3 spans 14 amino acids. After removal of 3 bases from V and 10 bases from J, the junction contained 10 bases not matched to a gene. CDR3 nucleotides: TGCGCCAGCAGCCACGCGCTAATAACAGGGGGAGCTTTCTTT. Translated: CASSHALITGGAFF.

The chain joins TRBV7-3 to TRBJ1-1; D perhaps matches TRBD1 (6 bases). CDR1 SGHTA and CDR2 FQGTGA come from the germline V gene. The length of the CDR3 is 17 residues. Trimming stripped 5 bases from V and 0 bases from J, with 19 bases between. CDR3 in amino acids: CASSPRGGRAMNTEAFF. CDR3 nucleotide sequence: TGTGCCAGCAGCCCCCGAGGGGGGAGGGCGATGAACACTGAAGCTTTCTTT.

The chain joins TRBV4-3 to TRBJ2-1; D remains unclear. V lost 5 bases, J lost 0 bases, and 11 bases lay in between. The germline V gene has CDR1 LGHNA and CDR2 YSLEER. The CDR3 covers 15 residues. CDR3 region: CASSKTTSSYNEQFF. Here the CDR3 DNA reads TGCGCCAGCAGCAAAACCACGAGCTCCTACAATGAGCAGTTCTTC.

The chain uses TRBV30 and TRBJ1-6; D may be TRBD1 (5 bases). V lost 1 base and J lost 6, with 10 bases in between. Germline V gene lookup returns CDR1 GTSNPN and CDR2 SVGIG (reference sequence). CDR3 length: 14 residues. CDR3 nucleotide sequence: TGTGCCTGGAGTGAGGGGATGATTAATTCACCCCTCCACTTT. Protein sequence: CAWSEGMINSPLHF.

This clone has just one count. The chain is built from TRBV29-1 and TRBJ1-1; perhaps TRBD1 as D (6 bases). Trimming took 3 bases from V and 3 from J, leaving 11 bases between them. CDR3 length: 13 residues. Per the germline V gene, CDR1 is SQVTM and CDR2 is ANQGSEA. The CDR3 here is CSVDGGAHTEAFF. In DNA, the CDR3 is TGCAGCGTTGATGGGGGGGCACACACTGAAGCTTTCTTT.

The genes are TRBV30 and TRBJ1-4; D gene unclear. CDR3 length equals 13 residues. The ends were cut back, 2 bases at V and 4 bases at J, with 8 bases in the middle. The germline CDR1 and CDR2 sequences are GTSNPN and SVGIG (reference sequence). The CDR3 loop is CAWSTDFNEKLFF. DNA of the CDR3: TGTGCCTGGAGTACAGATTTTAATGAAAAACTGTTTTTT.

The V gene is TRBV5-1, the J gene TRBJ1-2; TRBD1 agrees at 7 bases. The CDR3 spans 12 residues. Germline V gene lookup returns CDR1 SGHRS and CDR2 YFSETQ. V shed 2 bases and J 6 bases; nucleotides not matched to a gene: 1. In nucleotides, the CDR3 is TGCGCCAGCAGCTTAGACAGGGATGGCTACACCTTC. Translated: CASSLDRDGYTF.

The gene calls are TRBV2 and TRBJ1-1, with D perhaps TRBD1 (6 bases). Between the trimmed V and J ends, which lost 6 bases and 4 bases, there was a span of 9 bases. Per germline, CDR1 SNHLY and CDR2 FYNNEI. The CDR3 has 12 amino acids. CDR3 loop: CASSTGSTEAFF. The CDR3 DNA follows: TGTGCCAGCAGCACAGGGAGCACTGAAGCTTTCTTT.

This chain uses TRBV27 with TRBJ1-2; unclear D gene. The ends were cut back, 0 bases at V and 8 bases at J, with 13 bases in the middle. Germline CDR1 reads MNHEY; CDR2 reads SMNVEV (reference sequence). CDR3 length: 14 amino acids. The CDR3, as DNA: TGTGCCAGCAGTTTATCCGGGTACAAGTCGGGCTACACCTTC. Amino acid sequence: CASSLSGYKSGYTF.

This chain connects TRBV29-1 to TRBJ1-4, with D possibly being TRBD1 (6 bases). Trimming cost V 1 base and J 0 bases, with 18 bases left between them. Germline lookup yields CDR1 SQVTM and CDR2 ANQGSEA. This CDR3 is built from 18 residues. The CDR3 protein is CSVEVDRPNHATNEKLFF. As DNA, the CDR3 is TGCAGCGTTGAAGTAGACAGGCCGAACCATGCAACTAATGAAAAACTGTTTTTT. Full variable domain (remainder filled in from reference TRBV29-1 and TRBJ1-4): SAVISQKPSRDICQRGTSLTIQCQVDSQVTMMFWYRQQPGQSLTLIATANQGSEATYESGFVIDKFPISRPNLTFSTLTVSNMSPEDSSIYLCSVEVDRPNHATNEKLFFGSGTQLSVL.

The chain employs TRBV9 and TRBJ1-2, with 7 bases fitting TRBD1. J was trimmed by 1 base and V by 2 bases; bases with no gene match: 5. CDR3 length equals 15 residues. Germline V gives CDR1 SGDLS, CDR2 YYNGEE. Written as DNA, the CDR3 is TGTGCCAGCAGCGTGGGGACAGTTCGTAACTATGGCTACACCTTC. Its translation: CASSVGTVRNYGYTF.

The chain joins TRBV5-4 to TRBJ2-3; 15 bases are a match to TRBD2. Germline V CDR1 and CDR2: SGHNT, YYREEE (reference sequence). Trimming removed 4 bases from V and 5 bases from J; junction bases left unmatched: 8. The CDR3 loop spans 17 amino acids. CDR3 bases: TGTGCCAGCAGCCTCGGACTAGCGGGGGGGCAAAGAGATACGCAGTATTTT. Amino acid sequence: CASSLGLAGGQRDTQYF.

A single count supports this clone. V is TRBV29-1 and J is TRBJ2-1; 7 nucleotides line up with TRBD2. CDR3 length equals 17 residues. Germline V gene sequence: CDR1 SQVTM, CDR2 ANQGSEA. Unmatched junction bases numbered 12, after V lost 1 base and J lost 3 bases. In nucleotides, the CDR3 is TGCAGCGTTGAAGGAGGGCGTCGCGGGGGTGACTACAATGAGCAGTTCTTC. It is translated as CSVEGGRRGGDYNEQFF.

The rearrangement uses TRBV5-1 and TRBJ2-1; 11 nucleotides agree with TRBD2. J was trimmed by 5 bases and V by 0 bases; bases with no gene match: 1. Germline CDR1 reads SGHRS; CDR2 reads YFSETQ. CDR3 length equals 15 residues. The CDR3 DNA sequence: TGCGCCAGCAGCTTGGTAGCGGGGGGGCACAATGAGCAGTTCTTC. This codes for CASSLVAGGHNEQFF.

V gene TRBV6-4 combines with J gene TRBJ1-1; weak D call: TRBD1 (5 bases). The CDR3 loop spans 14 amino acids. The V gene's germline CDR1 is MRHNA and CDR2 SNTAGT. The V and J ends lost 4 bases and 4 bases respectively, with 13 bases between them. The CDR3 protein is CASSAEGASTEAFF. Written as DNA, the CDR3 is TGTGCCAGCAGTGCGGAAGGGGCAAGCACTGAAGCTTTCTTT.

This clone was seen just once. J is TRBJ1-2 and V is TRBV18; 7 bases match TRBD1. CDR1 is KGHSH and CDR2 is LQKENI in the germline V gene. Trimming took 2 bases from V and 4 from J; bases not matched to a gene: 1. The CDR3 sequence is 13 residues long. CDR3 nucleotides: TGTGCCAGCTCACCAAACAGGGGCTATGGCTACACCTTC. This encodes CASSPNRGYGYTF.

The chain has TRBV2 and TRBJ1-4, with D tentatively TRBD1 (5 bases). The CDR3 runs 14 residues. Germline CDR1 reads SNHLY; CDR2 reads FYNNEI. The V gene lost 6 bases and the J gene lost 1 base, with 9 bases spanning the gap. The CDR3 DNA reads TGTGCCAGCAGCGCGACAGAAACTAATGAAAAACTGTTTTTT. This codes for CASSATETNEKLFF.